The T cell receptor (beta chain) described here comes from a study of OX40 agonist ivuxolimab in advanced cancers. Study at large: The study treated patients with ivuxolimab, an agonistic anti-OX40 (CD134) antibody. Of the participants, 40% to 50% had some prior anti-PD-1, anti-PD-L1 or anti-CTLA-4 therapy, which was allowed. Study-level points and caveats: Partial responders dosed at 0.1-3.0 mg/kg displayed clonal expansion ranking among the lowest.

Worth noting for this clone: Its specificity is unknown.

The CDR3 extends over 17 amino acids. From germline, CDR1 is SGDLS and CDR2 YYNGEE. The V gene lost 0 bases and the J gene lost 1 base, with 15 bases spanning the gap. TCRdb's copy holds only in-frame clones and misses some; the assay was immunoSEQ multiplex PCR. Here the sample spans 77,000 or so clones, almost 90% being singletons. The sample was CD4+ or CD8+ T cells sorted from blood, taken in a trial of the OX40 agonist ivuxolimab. The chain is built from TRBV9 and TRBJ2-3, with D possibly TRBD2 on 5 matching bases. This sequence was found in an adult with an advanced solid tumor such as melanoma, head and neck, liver or kidney cancer. The CDR3 region is CASSVAGNPSGTDTQYF. CDR3 bases: TGTGCCAGCAGCGTAGCGGGGAACCCTTCTGGCACAGATACGCAGTATTTT.